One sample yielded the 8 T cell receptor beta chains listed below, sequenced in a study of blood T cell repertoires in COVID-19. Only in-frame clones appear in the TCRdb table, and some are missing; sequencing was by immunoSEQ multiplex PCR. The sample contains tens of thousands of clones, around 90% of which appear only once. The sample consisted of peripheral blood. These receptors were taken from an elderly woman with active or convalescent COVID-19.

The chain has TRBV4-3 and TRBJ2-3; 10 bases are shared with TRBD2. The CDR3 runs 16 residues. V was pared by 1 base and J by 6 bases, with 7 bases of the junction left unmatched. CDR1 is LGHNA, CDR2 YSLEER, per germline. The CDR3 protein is CASSQGSSGSPDTQYF. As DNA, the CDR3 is TGCGCCAGCAGCCAAGGGTCTAGCGGGAGCCCTGATACGCAGTATTTT.

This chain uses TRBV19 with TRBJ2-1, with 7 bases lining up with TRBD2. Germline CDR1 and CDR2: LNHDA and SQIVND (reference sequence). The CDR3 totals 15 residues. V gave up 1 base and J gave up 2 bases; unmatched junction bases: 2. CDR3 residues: CASSIVSGPYNEQFF. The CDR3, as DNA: TGTGCCAGTAGTATAGTTAGCGGGCCCTACAATGAGCAGTTCTTC.

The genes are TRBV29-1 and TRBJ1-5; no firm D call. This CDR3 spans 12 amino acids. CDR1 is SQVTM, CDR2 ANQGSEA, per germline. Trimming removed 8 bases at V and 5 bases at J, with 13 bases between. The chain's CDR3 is CSYGNLDQPQHF. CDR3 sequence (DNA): TGCAGCTACGGGAACCTGGATCAGCCCCAGCATTTT.

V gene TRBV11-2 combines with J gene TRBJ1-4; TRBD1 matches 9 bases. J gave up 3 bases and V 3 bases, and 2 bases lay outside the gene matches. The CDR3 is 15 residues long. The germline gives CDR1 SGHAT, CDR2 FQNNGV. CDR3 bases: TGTGCCAGCAGCTTGGACAGGGGATCTAATGAAAAACTGTTTTTT. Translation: CASSLDRGSNEKLFF.

CDR3 bases: TGTGCCATCAGGGCAATCCGGGGACAGGGGTGGACCTTC. This encodes CAIRAIRGQGWTF. The chain uses TRBV10-3 and TRBJ1-2; 10 bases map to TRBD1. From germline, CDR1 is ENHRY and CDR2 SYGVKD. This CDR3 has 13 residues. The ends lost 6 bases at V and 14 bases at J; junction bases unmatched: 12.

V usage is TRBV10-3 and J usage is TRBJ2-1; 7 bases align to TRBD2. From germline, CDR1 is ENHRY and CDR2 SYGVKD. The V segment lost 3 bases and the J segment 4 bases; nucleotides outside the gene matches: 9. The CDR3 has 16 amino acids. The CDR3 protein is CAISDGEASGYNEQFF. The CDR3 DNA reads TGTGCCATCAGTGATGGTGAGGCTAGCGGTTACAATGAGCAGTTCTTC.

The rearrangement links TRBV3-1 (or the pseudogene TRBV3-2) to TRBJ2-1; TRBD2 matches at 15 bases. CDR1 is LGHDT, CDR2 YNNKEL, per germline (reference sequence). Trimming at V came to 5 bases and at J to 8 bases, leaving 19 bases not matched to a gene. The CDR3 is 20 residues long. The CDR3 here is CASSLRTSGRATGGLHEQFF. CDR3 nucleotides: TGTGCCAGCAGCTTACGGACTAGCGGGAGGGCCACGGGCGGTCTACATGAGCAGTTCTTC.

This chain's CDR3 is CASSTGLAGLDDNEQFF. The CDR3 DNA reads as TGTGCCAGCAGCACCGGACTAGCGGGGTTGGACGACAATGAGCAGTTCTTC. This sequence joins TRBV11-3 and TRBJ2-1, with 12 bases fitting TRBD2. V lost 5 bases to trimming and J lost 5 bases; unmatched junction nucleotides: 10. The CDR3 is 17 residues long. CDR1 and CDR2 from the germline V gene are SGHNT and YENEEA.